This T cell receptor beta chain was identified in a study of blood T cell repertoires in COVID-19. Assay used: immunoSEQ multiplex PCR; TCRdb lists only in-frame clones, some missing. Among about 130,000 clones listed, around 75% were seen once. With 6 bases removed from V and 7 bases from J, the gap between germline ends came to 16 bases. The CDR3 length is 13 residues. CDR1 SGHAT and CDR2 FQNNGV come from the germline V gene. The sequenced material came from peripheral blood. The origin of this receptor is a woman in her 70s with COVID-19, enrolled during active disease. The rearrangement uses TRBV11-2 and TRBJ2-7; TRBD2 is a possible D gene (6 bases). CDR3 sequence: CASSQPTRGEQYF. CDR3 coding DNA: TGTGCCAGCAGTCAACCCACCCGGGGGGAGCAGTACTTC.